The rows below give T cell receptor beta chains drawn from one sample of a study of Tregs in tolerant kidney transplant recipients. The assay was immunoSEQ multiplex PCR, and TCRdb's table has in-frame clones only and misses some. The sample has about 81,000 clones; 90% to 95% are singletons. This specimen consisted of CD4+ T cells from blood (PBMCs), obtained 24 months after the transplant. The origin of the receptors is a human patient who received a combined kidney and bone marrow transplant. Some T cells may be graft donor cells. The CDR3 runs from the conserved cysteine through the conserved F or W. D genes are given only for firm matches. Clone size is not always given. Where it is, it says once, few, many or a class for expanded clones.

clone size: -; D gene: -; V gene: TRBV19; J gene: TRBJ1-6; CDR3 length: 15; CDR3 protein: CASSIMRGSNSPLHF; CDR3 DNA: TGTGCCAGTAGTATCATGCGGGGTAGTAATTCCCCCCTCCACTTT
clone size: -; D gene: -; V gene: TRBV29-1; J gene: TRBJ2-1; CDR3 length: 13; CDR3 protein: CSVVKRAGHEQFF; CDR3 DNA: TGCAGCGTTGTAAAGCGGGCGGGCCATGAGCAGTTCTTC
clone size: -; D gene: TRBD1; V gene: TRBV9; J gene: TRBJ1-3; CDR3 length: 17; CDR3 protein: CASSDRDRPDSGNTIYF; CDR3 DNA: TGTGCCAGCAGCGACCGGGACAGGCCGGATTCTGGAAACACCATATATTTT
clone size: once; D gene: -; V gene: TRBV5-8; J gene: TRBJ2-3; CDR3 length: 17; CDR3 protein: CASSLGPERPAPDTQYF; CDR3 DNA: TGTGCCAGCAGCTTGGGGCCCGAGAGACCAGCGCCAGATACGCAGTATTTT
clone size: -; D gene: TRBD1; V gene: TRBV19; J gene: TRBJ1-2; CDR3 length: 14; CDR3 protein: CASSIARDSYGYTF; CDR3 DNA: TGTGCCAGTAGTATAGCCCGGGACAGCTATGGCTACACCTTC
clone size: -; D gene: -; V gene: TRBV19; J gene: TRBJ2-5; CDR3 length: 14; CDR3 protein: CASSIFGRGETQYF; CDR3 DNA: TGTGCCAGTAGTATCTTCGGGCGGGGAGAGACCCAGTACTTC
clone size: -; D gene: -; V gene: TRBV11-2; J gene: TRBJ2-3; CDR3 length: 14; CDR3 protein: CASSLDPSTDTQYF; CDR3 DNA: TGTGCCAGCAGCTTAGATCCTAGCACAGATACGCAGTATTTT
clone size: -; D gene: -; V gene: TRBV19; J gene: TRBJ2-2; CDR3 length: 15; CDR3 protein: CASSIRIWETGELFF; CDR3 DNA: TGTGCCAGTAGTATCCGTATTTGGGAGACCGGGGAGCTGTTTTTT
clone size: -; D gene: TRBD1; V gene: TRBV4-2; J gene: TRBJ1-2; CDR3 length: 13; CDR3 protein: CASSHHGQAGYTF; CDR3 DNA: TGTGCCAGCAGCCACCACGGACAGGCCGGCTACACCTTC
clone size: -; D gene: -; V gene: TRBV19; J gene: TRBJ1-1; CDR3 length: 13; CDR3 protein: CASSVTENTEAFF; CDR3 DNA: TGTGCCAGTAGCGTGACAGAGAACACTGAAGCTTTCTTT
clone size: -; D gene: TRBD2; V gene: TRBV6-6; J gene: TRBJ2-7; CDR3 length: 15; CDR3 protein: CASDREGLGSYEQYF; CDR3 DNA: TGTGCCAGCGATAGGGAAGGACTAGGATCCTACGAGCAGTACTTC
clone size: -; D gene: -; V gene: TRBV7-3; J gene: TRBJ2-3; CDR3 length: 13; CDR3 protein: CASSSPGWDTQYF; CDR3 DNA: TGTGCCAGCAGCTCCCCCGGGTGGGATACGCAGTATTTT
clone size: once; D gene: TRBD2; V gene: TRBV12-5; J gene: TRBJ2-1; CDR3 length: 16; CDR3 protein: CASGFAGTSVDNEQFF; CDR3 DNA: TGTGCTAGTGGTTTTGCTGGGACTAGCGTCGACAATGAGCAGTTCTTC
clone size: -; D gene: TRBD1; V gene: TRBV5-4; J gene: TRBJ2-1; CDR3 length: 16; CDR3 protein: CASSFPRGLTYNEQFF; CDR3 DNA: TGTGCCAGCAGCTTCCCCAGGGGGCTGACCTACAATGAGCAGTTCTTC
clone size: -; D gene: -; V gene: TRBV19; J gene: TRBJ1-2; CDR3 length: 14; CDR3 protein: CASSHNTRAEGYTF; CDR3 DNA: TGTGCCAGTAGCCACAATACGAGGGCGGAAGGCTACACCTTC
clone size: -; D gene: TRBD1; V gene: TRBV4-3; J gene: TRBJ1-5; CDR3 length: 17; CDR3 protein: CASSQDGTDYSNQPQHF; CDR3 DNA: TGCGCCAGCAGCCAAGACGGGACAGACTATAGCAATCAGCCCCAGCATTTT
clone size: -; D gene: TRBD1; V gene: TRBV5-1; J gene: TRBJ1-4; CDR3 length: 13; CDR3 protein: CASHRGANEKLFF; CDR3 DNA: TGCGCCAGTCACAGGGGAGCTAATGAAAAACTGTTTTTT
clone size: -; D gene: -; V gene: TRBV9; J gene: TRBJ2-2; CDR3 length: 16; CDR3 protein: CASSVAGGANTGELFF; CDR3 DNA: TGTGCCAGCAGCGTAGCTGGCGGGGCAAACACCGGGGAGCTGTTTTTT
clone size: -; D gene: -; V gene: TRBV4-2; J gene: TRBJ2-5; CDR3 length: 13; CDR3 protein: CASSPSGQETQYF; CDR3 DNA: TGTGCCAGCAGCCCATCCGGCCAAGAGACCCAGTACTTC
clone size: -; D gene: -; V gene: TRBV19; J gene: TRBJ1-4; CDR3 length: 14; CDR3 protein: CATTSSAGYEKLFF; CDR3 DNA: TGTGCCACCACTTCGTCCGCGGGCTATGAAAAACTGTTTTTT
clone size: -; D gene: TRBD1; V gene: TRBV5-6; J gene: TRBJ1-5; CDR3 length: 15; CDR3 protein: CASSPDRGRGQPQHF; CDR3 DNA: TGTGCCAGCAGCCCGGACAGGGGAAGAGGTCAGCCCCAGCATTTT
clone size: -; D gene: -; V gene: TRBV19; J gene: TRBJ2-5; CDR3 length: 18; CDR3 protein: CASSIVAGALGGEETQYF; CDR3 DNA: TGTGCCAGTAGTATAGTCGCGGGGGCCCTCGGGGGAGAAGAGACCCAGTACTTC
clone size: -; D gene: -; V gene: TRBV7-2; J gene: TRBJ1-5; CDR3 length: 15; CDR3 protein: CASSFYGDRGQPQHF; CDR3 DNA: TGTGCCAGCAGCTTTTATGGGGATAGGGGTCAGCCCCAGCATTTT
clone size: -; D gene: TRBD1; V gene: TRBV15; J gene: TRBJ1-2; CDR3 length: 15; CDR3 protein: CATSSSGQEHYGYTF; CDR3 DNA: TGTGCCACCAGCAGCAGTGGACAGGAACATTATGGCTACACCTTC
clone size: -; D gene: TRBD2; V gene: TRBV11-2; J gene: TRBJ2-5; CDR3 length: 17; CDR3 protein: CASSRGRTSGRSETQYF; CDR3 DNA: TGTGCCAGCAGCAGGGGTAGGACTAGCGGGAGATCAGAGACCCAGTACTTC
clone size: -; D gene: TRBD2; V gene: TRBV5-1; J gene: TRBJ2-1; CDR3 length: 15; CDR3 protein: CASSPGLVAYNEQFF; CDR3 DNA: TGCGCCAGCAGCCCGGGACTAGTAGCCTACAATGAGCAGTTCTTC
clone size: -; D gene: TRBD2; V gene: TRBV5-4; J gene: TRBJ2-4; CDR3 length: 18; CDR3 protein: CASSPTSGGAWAENIQYF; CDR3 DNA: TGTGCCAGCAGCCCAACTAGCGGGGGGGCCTGGGCCGAAAACATTCAGTACTTC
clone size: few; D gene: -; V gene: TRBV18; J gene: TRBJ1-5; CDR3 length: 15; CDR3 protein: CASSPSRADNQPQHF; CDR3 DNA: TGTGCCAGCTCACCATCGAGGGCTGACAATCAGCCCCAGCATTTT
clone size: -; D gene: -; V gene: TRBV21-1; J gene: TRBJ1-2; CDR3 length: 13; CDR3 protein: CASSKAWGDGYTF; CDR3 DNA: TGTGCCAGCAGCAAAGCTTGGGGGGATGGCTACACCTTC
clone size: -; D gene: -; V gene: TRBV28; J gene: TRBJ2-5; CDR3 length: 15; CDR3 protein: CASSLMGRSLETQYF; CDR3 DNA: TGTGCCAGCAGTTTAATGGGTAGGAGCCTAGAGACCCAGTACTTC
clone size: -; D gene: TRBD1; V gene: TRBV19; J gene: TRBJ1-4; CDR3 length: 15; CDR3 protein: CASSIGQGVGEKLFF; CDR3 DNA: TGTGCCAGTAGTATTGGACAGGGTGTTGGTGAAAAACTGTTTTTT
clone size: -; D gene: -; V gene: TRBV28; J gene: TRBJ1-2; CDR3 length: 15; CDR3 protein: CASSFSVGVTDGYTF; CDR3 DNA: TGTGCCAGCAGTTTCTCGGTAGGGGTAACTGATGGCTACACCTTC
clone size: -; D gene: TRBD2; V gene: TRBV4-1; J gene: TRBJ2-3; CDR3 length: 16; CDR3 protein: CASSRTGTSLTDTQYF; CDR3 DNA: TGCGCCAGCAGCCGCACCGGGACTAGCCTAACAGATACGCAGTATTTT
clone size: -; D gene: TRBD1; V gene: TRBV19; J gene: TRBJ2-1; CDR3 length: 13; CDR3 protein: CASGQGASNEQFF; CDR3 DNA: TGTGCCAGTGGACAGGGGGCCTCCAATGAGCAGTTCTTC
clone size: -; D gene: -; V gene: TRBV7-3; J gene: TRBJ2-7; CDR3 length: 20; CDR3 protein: CASSPQGLPAAREHYYEQYF; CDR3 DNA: TGTGCCAGCAGCCCCCAGGGCCTGCCAGCAGCACGGGAGCACTACTACGAGCAGTACTTC
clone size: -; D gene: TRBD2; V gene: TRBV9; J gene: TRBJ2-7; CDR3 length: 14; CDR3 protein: CASSPGLVGYEQYF; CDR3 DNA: TGTGCCAGCAGCCCGGGACTAGTCGGCTACGAGCAGTACTTC
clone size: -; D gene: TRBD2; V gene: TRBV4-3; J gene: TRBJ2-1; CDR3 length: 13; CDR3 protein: CASGRAAINEQFF; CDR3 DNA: TGCGCCAGCGGGAGGGCCGCGATTAATGAGCAGTTCTTC
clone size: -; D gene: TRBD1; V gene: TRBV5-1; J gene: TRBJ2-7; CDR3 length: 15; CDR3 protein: CASSLTTGVGLEQYF; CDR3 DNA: TGCGCCAGCAGCCTGACTACAGGGGTCGGTCTCGAGCAGTACTTC
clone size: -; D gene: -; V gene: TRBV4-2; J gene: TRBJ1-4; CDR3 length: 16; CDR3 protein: CASSQADSSTNEKLFF; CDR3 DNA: TGTGCCAGCAGCCAAGCGGACAGTTCAACTAATGAAAAACTGTTTTTT
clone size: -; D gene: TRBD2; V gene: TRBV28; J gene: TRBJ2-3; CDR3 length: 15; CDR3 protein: CASSFGGGAADTQYF; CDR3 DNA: TGTGCCAGCAGTTTCGGCGGGGGGGCCGCAGATACGCAGTATTTT
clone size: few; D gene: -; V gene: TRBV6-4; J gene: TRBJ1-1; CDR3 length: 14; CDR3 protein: CASSASQGSTEAFF; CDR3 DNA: TGTGCCAGCAGTGCCTCCCAGGGTAGCACTGAAGCTTTCTTT
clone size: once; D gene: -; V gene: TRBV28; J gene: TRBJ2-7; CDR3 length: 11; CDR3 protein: CASRRNYEQYF; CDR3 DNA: TGTGCCAGCAGGCGAAACTACGAGCAGTACTTC
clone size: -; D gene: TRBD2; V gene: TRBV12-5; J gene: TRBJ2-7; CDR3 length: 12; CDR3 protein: CASGLDGLAVSF; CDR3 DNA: TGTGCTAGTGGTTTGGACGGACTAGCGGTATCCTTC
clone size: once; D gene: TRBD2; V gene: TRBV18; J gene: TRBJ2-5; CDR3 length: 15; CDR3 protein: CASSPLLGEGETQYF; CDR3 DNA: TGTGCCAGCTCGCCATTACTAGGGGAGGGAGAGACCCAGTACTTC
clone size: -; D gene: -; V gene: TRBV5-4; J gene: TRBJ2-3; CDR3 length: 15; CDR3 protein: CASSFVGLPTDTQYF; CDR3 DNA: TGTGCCAGCAGCTTCGTGGGACTTCCCACAGATACGCAGTATTTT
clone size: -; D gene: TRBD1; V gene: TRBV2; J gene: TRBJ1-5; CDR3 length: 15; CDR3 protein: CASSETGSGNQPQHF; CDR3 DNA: TGTGCCAGCAGTGAGACAGGGTCGGGGAATCAGCCCCAGCATTTT
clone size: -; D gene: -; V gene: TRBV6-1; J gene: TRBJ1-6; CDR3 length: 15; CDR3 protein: CASSGGGRDNSPLHF; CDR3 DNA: TGTGCCAGCAGTGGGGGGGGACGGGATAATTCACCCCTCCACTTT
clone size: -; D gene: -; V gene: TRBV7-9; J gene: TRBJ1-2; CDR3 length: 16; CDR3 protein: CASSFGWQGRFYGYTF; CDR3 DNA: TGTGCCAGCAGCTTCGGTTGGCAGGGTAGATTCTATGGCTACACCTTC
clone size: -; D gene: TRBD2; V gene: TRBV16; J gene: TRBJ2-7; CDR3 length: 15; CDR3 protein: CASSQLGLESYEQYF; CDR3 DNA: TGTGCCAGCAGCCAATTGGGACTAGAGTCCTACGAGCAGTACTTC
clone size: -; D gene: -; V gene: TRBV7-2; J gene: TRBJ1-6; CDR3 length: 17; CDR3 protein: CASSSLIYSSYNSPLHF; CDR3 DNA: TGTGCCAGCAGCTCCCTGATTTACTCCTCCTATAATTCCCCCCTCCACTTT
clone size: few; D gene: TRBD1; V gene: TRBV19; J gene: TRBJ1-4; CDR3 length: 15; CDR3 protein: CASSIPGQGASELFF; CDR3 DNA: TGTGCCAGTAGTATCCCGGGACAGGGGGCGTCGGAACTGTTTTTT
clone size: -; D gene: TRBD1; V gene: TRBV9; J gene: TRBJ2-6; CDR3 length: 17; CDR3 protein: CASSSRDSLLSSNVLTF; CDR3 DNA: TGTGCCAGCAGCTCACGGGACAGCCTTTTGTCCTCCAACGTCCTGACTTTC
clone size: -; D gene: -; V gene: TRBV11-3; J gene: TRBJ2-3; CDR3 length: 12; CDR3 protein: CASRRGTDTQYF; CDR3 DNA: TGTGCCAGCAGACGGGGAACAGATACGCAGTATTTT
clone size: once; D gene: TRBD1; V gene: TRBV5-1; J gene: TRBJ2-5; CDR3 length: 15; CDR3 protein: CASSWAGQGQETQYF; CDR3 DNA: TGCGCCAGCAGCTGGGCGGGACAGGGGCAAGAGACCCAGTACTTC
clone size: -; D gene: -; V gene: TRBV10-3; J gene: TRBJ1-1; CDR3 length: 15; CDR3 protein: CAISESLGGVDEAFF; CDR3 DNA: TGTGCCATCAGTGAGTCGTTAGGGGGAGTGGATGAAGCTTTCTTT